This T cell receptor beta chain was obtained from a study of blood T cell repertoires in COVID-19. Whole-study context: The United States, Italy and Spain were the sources of the acute and convalescent COVID-19 samples. Sources were T cells, B-cell-depleted T cells, or PBMCs; the material itself was cDNA or gDNA.

Germline lookup yields CDR1 SGHVS and CDR2 FNYEAQ. The CDR3 runs 19 residues. V was pared by 5 bases and J by 6 bases, with 28 bases between. In the source study's methods: Nucleated cell counts were estimated from reference gene primer amplification. Using immunoSEQ multiplex PCR, the repertoire was profiled, and TCRdb retains in-frame clones only, with some absent. V, J and clone size were drawn from that table, and D and trimming were deduced from the DNA. The data show about 200,000 clones, 80% to 85% seen once. The sequencing sample was made of peripheral blood. This clonotype was obtained from a human donor in a cohort sampled during active COVID-19. The chain uses TRBV7-6 and TRBJ2-2; D possibly corresponds to TRBD1 (6 bases). This chain's CDR3 is CASSPRPTGQGIAAGELFF. The CDR3 nucleotides read TGTGCCAGCAGCCCACGACCGACGGGGCAGGGGATTGCCGCCGGGGAGCTGTTTTTT.